The 26 T cell receptor beta chains below were found in one sample sequenced in a study of naive and memory T cell subsets. Ligated cDNA underwent four rounds of PCR with nested alpha and beta constant region primers and SP2. TCRdb reanalysed the 5' RACE reads using MiXCR and keeps one entry per CDR3 protein. The repertoire has about 60,000 distinct CDR3 sequences, 8% of them found once; the top ten carry roughly a fifth. The library had UMIs added by 3' ligation of an oligonucleotide to TCR cDNA. The receptor set was obtained from a female donor in good health.

This clonotype was counted at least ten times. The chain has TRBV6-5 and TRBJ1-1; no reliable D call. The CDR3 is made up of 15 amino acids. V was cut by 6 bases and J by 0 bases, with 14 bases left in between. Per germline, CDR1 MNHEY and CDR2 SVGAGI. The CDR3 protein is CASSPTHSMNTEAFF. The CDR3 DNA reads TGTGCCAGCAGCCCAACCCATTCGATGAACACTGAAGCTTTCTTT.

This clonotype has a handful of counts. This chain connects TRBV20-1 to TRBJ2-7; D remains unclear. The V end was cut by 6 bases, the J end by 7 bases, with 16 bases between. The CDR3 has 12 residues. Germline V gives CDR1 DFQATT, CDR2 SNEGSKA (reference sequence). The CDR3, as DNA: TGCAGTGCCGACCCACCGGTGGTGGAGCAGTACTTC. Its protein product is CSADPPVVEQYF.

V gene TRBV12-3 or TRBV12-4 combines with J gene TRBJ1-1; D unresolved. This CDR3 is 14 amino acids long. The germline V and J ends were trimmed by 6 bases and 6 bases, with 17 bases remaining between them. The CDR3 nucleotides are TGTGCCAGCAGCAAACTTCGCGTCGCCCCTGAAGCTTTCTTT. Its translation: CASSKLRVAPEAFF.

This clonotype has at least ten counts. The chain recombines TRBV29-1 with TRBJ2-7; 7 nucleotides align to TRBD2. This CDR3 comprises 14 residues. Trimming took 1 base from V and 2 from J; bases not matched to a gene: 5. Germline V gene data show CDR1 as SQVTM and CDR2 as ANQGSEA. This chain's CDR3 is CSVEAPGGAYEQYF. In nucleotides, the CDR3 is TGCAGCGTTGAAGCCCCGGGAGGAGCCTACGAGCAGTACTTC.

This clonotype was seen ten or more times. The chain links TRBV12-3 or TRBV12-4 to TRBJ2-5; TRBD1 or TRBD2 may be the D gene (5 bases each). The CDR3 length is 14 residues. V lost 2 bases and J 5 bases, leaving 12 bases between the germline ends. The CDR3 protein is CASSLWGTVETQYF. The CDR3 DNA reads TGTGCCAGCAGTTTATGGGGGACCGTGGAGACCCAGTACTTC.

The table lists this clonotype with many counts. The genes are TRBV29-1 and TRBJ2-7; perhaps TRBD1 as D (5 bases). Per germline, CDR1 SQVTM and CDR2 ANQGSEA. Trimming removed 2 bases from V and 7 bases from J, with 18 bases in between. This CDR3 is built from 14 residues. The CDR3 DNA sequence: TGCAGCGTTGAATTACAGGTCAAGCCCCTGGAGCAGTACTTC. Its protein is CSVELQVKPLEQYF.

DNA for the CDR3: TGTGCCTGGAGTGCTAGCAATCAGCCCCAGCATTTT. It translates to CAWSASNQPQHF. The chain couples TRBV30 to TRBJ1-5; D gene unclear. Germline V gene lookup returns CDR1 GTSNPN and CDR2 SVGIG (reference sequence). The CDR3 is made up of 12 amino acids. The V end lost 1 base, the J end lost 0 bases, and 1 base lay between the germline ends.

In this sample, this clonotype turned up many times. This rearrangement joins TRBV9 to TRBJ1-1; 7 nucleotides match TRBD1. Looked up from germline, CDR1 is SGDLS and CDR2 is YYNGEE. The CDR3 runs to 15 residues. V shed 4 bases, J shed 7 bases, and the junction held 13 bases outside the gene matches. The CDR3 DNA sequence: TGTGCCAGCAGCCCCTACCAGGGGGATGGACTTGAAGCTTTCTTT. This encodes CASSPYQGDGLEAFF.

This clonotype was counted many times. CDR3 nucleotides: TGTGCCATCCGTGGAGGAGATGAGACCCAGTACTTC. It is translated as CAIRGGDETQYF. The chain recombines TRBV10-3 with TRBJ2-5; D is possibly TRBD2 (5 bases). CDR1 is ENHRY and CDR2 is SYGVKD in the germline V gene. The length of the CDR3 is 12 residues. The V end lost 8 bases, the J end lost 5 bases, and 12 bases lay between the germline ends.

This clonotype was observed many times. V is TRBV20-1 and J is TRBJ1-2; 7 positions match TRBD1. Looked up from germline, CDR1 is DFQATT and CDR2 is SNEGSKA (reference sequence). The CDR3 covers 13 residues. V trimming: 6 bases; J trimming: 4 bases; junction bases outside the gene matches: 8. The CDR3 region is CSASETGTYGYTF. As DNA, the CDR3 is TGCAGTGCCTCTGAGACAGGGACCTATGGCTACACCTTC.

This clonotype was observed many times. Its ends do not fully match the called genes, so a read error is possible. The chain couples TRBV29-1 to TRBJ2-7; the match to TRBD1 covers 9 bases. This CDR3 comprises 15 residues. CDR1 is SQVTM and CDR2 is ANQGSEA in the germline V gene. In nucleotides, the CDR3 is TGCAGCGTTAAAGAAACCGGGACAGGGACCTACGAGCAGTACTTC. Amino acid sequence: CSVKETGTGTYEQYF.

This clonotype has more than one count but fewer than ten. The chain carries TRBV19 and TRBJ2-6, with 11 bases fitting TRBD1. J lost 5 bases, V lost 1 base, and 7 bases had no gene match. The CDR3 totals 18 residues. Looked up from germline, CDR1 is LNHDA and CDR2 is SQIVND (reference sequence). The CDR3 DNA sequence: TGTGCCAGTAGTATAGGGACAGGGGGCGTTAAGAGGGCCAACGTCCTGACTTTC. Translation gives CASSIGTGGVKRANVLTF.

This clonotype was counted ten times or more. The chain is built from TRBV28 and TRBJ1-1; possibly TRBD1 for D (6 bases). The CDR3 consists of 15 residues. Germline V gene lookup returns CDR1 MDHEN and CDR2 SYDVKM. Trimming pared 3 bases from V and 6 bases from J, leaving 17 bases between. The CDR3: CASSFPRGWVAEAFF. In DNA form, the CDR3 reads TGTGCCAGCAGTTTCCCAAGGGGGTGGGTTGCTGAAGCTTTCTTT.

Ten or more counts support this clonotype. The V call is TRBV5-1, the J call TRBJ2-1; the match to TRBD2 covers 8 bases. J was trimmed by 2 bases and V by 2 bases; bases with no gene match: 3. Looked up from germline, CDR1 is SGHRS and CDR2 is YFSETQ. CDR3 length equals 15 residues. The CDR3 nucleotides read TGCGCCAGCAGCTTTGCGGGAGGAACCTACAATGAGCAGTTCTTC. Its protein product is CASSFAGGTYNEQFF.

The rearrangement links TRBV19 to TRBJ1-6, with D tentatively TRBD1 (5 bases). The germline V gene has CDR1 LNHDA and CDR2 SQIVND (reference sequence). The CDR3 is 17 residues long. V was shortened by 0 bases and J by 3 bases, with 12 bases between the two germline ends. CDR3 DNA: TGTGCCAGTAGTATAGATGTGGGGCCTATCTATAATTCACCCCTCCACTTT. This encodes CASSIDVGPIYNSPLHF.

This clonotype came up many times. The chain carries TRBV5-1 and TRBJ2-3; 9 positions match TRBD2. The ends lost 0 bases at V and 4 bases at J; junction bases unmatched: 6. The germline gives CDR1 SGHRS, CDR2 YFSETQ. The CDR3 contains 16 residues. In DNA form, the CDR3 reads TGCGCCAGCAGCTTGGCACCGGGACTAGCATCAGATACGCAGTATTTT. It translates to CASSLAPGLASDTQYF.

This clonotype came up many times. The gene calls are TRBV27 and TRBJ1-5; D might be TRBD1 (6 bases). Germline loops: CDR1 MNHEY, CDR2 SMNVEV (reference sequence). CDR3 length equals 16 residues. Trimming removed 3 bases from V and 7 bases from J, with 19 bases in between. In nucleotides, the CDR3 is TGTGCCAGCAGTTTGGGGATCGGGGGCCAGGGCCAGCCCCAGCATTTT. The encoded protein is CASSLGIGGQGQPQHF.

This clonotype was seen at least ten times. This chain uses TRBV10-3 with TRBJ1-2; D gene ambiguous. Trimming left V 3 bases short and J 4 bases short, with 6 bases between. From germline, CDR1 is ENHRY and CDR2 SYGVKD. This CDR3 region has 12 residues. This CDR3 reads CAISEMTYGYTF. The CDR3 region has the DNA TGTGCCATCAGTGAAATGACCTATGGCTACACCTTC.

This clonotype showed up just a few times. The rearrangement uses TRBV5-1 and TRBJ2-7; D ambiguous. The CDR3 loop spans 14 amino acids. The V end was cut by 2 bases, the J end by 0 bases, with 9 bases between. Germline V lookup: CDR1 SGHRS, CDR2 YFSETQ. CDR3 bases: TGCGCCAGCAGCTTCTCACTGAGCTCCTACGAGCAGTACTTC. It codes for CASSFSLSSYEQYF.

This clonotype turned up a few times. CDR3 bases: TGTGCCAGCAGCCACCGGGACAGGCAAGAAAAACTGTTTTTT. This translates into CASSHRDRQEKLFF. The V gene is TRBV6-6, the J gene TRBJ1-4; 8 bases are a match to TRBD1. The CDR3 consists of 14 residues. Germline V lookup: CDR1 MNHNY, CDR2 SVGAGI (reference sequence). V dropped 6 bases and J dropped 8; count of bases not matched to a gene: 8.

Ten or more counts support this clonotype. The chain joins TRBV7-2 to TRBJ2-5, with 8 positions matching TRBD1. V gave up 5 bases and J gave up 5 bases; unmatched junction bases: 7. CDR3 length: 14 residues. From germline, CDR1 is SGHTA and CDR2 FQGNSA. CDR3 nucleotide sequence: TGTGCCAGCAGCATAGGACAGGGTTACGAGACCCAGTACTTC. Translation: CASSIGQGYETQYF.

The sample holds a few counts of this clonotype. The chain combines TRBV6-1 with TRBJ1-1; D unresolved. The germline V and J ends were trimmed by 2 bases and 4 bases, with 11 bases remaining between them. Germline V CDR1 and CDR2: MNHNS, SASEGT. The length of the CDR3 is 14 residues. DNA of the CDR3: TGTGCCAGCAGTGAAAGACGTGGGATCACTGAAGCTTTCTTT. Translation: CASSERRGITEAFF.

The genes are TRBV12-3 or TRBV12-4 and TRBJ2-7; tentative D call: TRBD2 (5 bases). V was trimmed by 5 bases and J by 5 bases, leaving 10 bases between them. This CDR3 contains 12 residues. The CDR3 bases are TGTGCCAGCAGTGCTAGCTACCACGAGCAGTACTTC. This codes for CASSASYHEQYF.

About this clonotype itself: This may be a read error, as it is one base from a much larger clone. The V call is TRBV12-3 or TRBV12-4, the J call TRBJ1-6; D gene uncertain. The CDR3 has 13 residues. CDR3 coding DNA: TGTGCCAGCAGTATGGACCTTTCGACGGCCCTCAACTTT. It is translated as CASSMDLSTALNF.

This clonotype came up a few times. This chain uses TRBV18 with TRBJ2-1; 8 nucleotides line up with TRBD1. Germline V gene sequence: CDR1 KGHSH, CDR2 LQKENI. J gave up 6 bases and V 2 bases, and 12 bases lay outside the gene matches. The CDR3 is 17 amino acids. The CDR3 DNA follows: TGTGCCAGCTCACCAAATATGGGGACAGGACACGGCAATGAGCAGTTCTTC. It yields the protein CASSPNMGTGHGNEQFF.

CDR3 bases: TGTGCCAGCAAGGTGTCCTCACACCCAGATACGCAGTATTTT. Encoded protein: CASKVSSHPDTQYF. J is TRBJ2-3 and V is TRBV27; D is unresolved. The V end lost 7 bases, the J end lost 4 bases, and 15 bases lay between the germline ends. The germline gives CDR1 MNHEY, CDR2 SMNVEV (reference sequence). The CDR3 covers 14 residues.